These T cell receptor beta chains were read from a single sample in a study of blood T cell repertoires in COVID-19. Generated by immunoSEQ multiplex PCR, the TCRdb table keeps only in-frame clones and is missing some. Of 250,000 to 350,000 clones in the sample, around 90% are singletons; the top ten hold roughly 2.2%. Sequenced material: peripheral blood. Receptors were obtained from a woman aged 45-65 years who had recovered from COVID-19. The CDR3 runs from the conserved cysteine through the conserved F or W. D genes are given only for firm matches. Clone sizes are given selectively: once, few, many, or a class where the clone is expanded.

D: NA
size: NA
J: TRBJ2-3
length: 16
V: TRBV3-1/TRBV3-2
DNA: TGTGCCAGCAGCCAAGATCAAGGCAGGAGCACAGATACGCAGTATTTT
CDR3: CASSQDQGRSTDTQYF

D: NA
size: NA
J: TRBJ1-3
length: 17
V: TRBV2
DNA: TGTGCCAGCAGTGTAGGGAGCAGCGGAACGGTTGGAAACACCATATATTTT
CDR3: CASSVGSSGTVGNTIYF

D: TRBD1
size: NA
J: TRBJ2-7
length: 14
V: TRBV7-8
DNA: TGTGCCAGCAGCTGGGGACAGGAAAGATACGAGCAGTACTTC
CDR3: CASSWGQERYEQYF

D: NA
size: NA
J: TRBJ2-2
length: 19
V: TRBV12-1
DNA: TGTGCCAGCAGCCAAGACCACGATGCTAGCGGGCCGAACACCGGGGAGCTGTTTTTT
CDR3: CASSQDHDASGPNTGELFF

D: NA
size: NA
J: TRBJ1-1
length: 15
V: TRBV5-1
DNA: TGCGCCAGCAGCTTGGCCCCGACAGGGAACACTGAAGCTTTCTTT
CDR3: CASSLAPTGNTEAFF

D: TRBD1
size: few
J: TRBJ1-3
length: 14
V: TRBV5-6
DNA: TGTGCCAGCAGCCCGGGACAGAATGGAAACACCATATATTTT
CDR3: CASSPGQNGNTIYF

D: TRBD1
size: NA
J: TRBJ2-2
length: 18
V: TRBV7-9
DNA: TGTGCCAGCAGCTTAGGGTCATTACAGGGGCCGAACACCGGGGAGCTGTTTTTT
CDR3: CASSLGSLQGPNTGELFF

D: NA
size: NA
J: TRBJ1-1
length: 14
V: TRBV12-5
DNA: TGTGCTAGTGCCTCCGGGATAGGTTTGGCTGAAGCTTTCTTT
CDR3: CASASGIGLAEAFF

D: NA
size: NA
J: TRBJ1-1
length: 13
V: TRBV10-3
DNA: TGTGCCATCAGTGAGGGGGGAGGGACTGAAGCTTTCTTT
CDR3: CAISEGGGTEAFF

D: TRBD1
size: NA
J: TRBJ2-2
length: 16
V: TRBV7-2
DNA: TGTGCCAGCAGCCAAAATACGGCAGGGGGCGCGGGGGAGCTGTTTTTT
CDR3: CASSQNTAGGAGELFF

D: NA
size: NA
J: TRBJ2-1
length: 11
V: TRBV12-3/TRBV12-4
DNA: TGTGCCAGCAGTTTAGCCCGTGAGCAGTTCTTC
CDR3: CASSLAREQFF

D: NA
size: NA
J: TRBJ1-3
length: 14
V: TRBV7-2
DNA: TGTGCCAGCAGCTTTCAGGGGATAGGAAACACCATATATTTT
CDR3: CASSFQGIGNTIYF

D: TRBD2
size: NA
J: TRBJ2-1
length: 12
V: TRBV6-5
DNA: TGTGCCGGGAGGGGTTCCTACAATGAGCAGTTCTTC
CDR3: CAGRGSYNEQFF

D: TRBD1
size: once
J: TRBJ1-1
length: 13
V: TRBV7-3
DNA: TGTGCCAGCCGACTAGGGGGCGCCGCTGAAGCTTTCTTT
CDR3: CASRLGGAAEAFF

D: TRBD2
size: NA
J: TRBJ2-5
length: 14
V: TRBV2
DNA: TGTGCCAGCGGGGGCCCGGGACTAGAGGGGACCCAGTACTTC
CDR3: CASGGPGLEGTQYF

D: NA
size: NA
J: TRBJ2-7
length: 12
V: TRBV30
DNA: TGTGCCTGGACACGCTTCGAGGGCGAGCAGTACTTC
CDR3: CAWTRFEGEQYF

D: TRBD1
size: NA
J: TRBJ1-2
length: 15
V: TRBV5-6
DNA: TGTGCCAGCAGCTTTGGGCCGCGGCACAGGGGAGGCTACACCTTC
CDR3: CASSFGPRHRGGYTF

D: NA
size: once
J: TRBJ2-3
length: 14
V: TRBV11-3
DNA: TGTGCCAGCAGCTTAGATAGCGGCACAGATACGCAGTATTTT
CDR3: CASSLDSGTDTQYF

D: NA
size: NA
J: TRBJ2-5
length: 14
V: TRBV6-5
DNA: TGTGCCAGCAGTTTACTAGCTTCCGCAGAGACCCAGTACTTC
CDR3: CASSLLASAETQYF

D: TRBD1
size: NA
J: TRBJ2-3
length: 16
V: TRBV5-8
DNA: TGTGCCAGCAGCATTGGACAGGGGTTGAGGACAGATACGCAGTATTTT
CDR3: CASSIGQGLRTDTQYF

D: NA
size: NA
J: TRBJ2-7
length: 13
V: TRBV13
DNA: TGTGCCAGCAGCTTTAGCCAGAATTACGAGCAGTACTTC
CDR3: CASSFSQNYEQYF

D: TRBD1
size: NA
J: TRBJ2-7
length: 15
V: TRBV3-1/TRBV3-2
DNA: TGTGCCAGCAGCCAATTCGGACAGGGCCACTACGAGCAGTACTTC
CDR3: CASSQFGQGHYEQYF

D: TRBD1
size: NA
J: TRBJ2-7
length: 15
V: TRBV2
DNA: TGTGCCAGCAGCATGACCGGGACAGGGGGCTACGAGCAGTACTTC
CDR3: CASSMTGTGGYEQYF

D: TRBD1
size: NA
J: TRBJ1-1
length: 17
V: TRBV5-1
DNA: TGCGCCAGCAGCAGGGGACAGGCTTTGACCGGGAACACTGAAGCTTTCTTT
CDR3: CASSRGQALTGNTEAFF

D: TRBD2
size: NA
J: TRBJ2-1
length: 17
V: TRBV3-1/TRBV3-2
DNA: TGTGCCAGCAGCCAAGGACTAGCGGGCCTTTCCTACAATGAGCAGTTCTTC
CDR3: CASSQGLAGLSYNEQFF

D: NA
size: once
J: TRBJ1-1
length: 15
V: TRBV5-1
DNA: TGCGCCAGCAGCTTTCTAAACAGGGCGGTCACTGAAGCTTTCTTT
CDR3: CASSFLNRAVTEAFF

D: TRBD2
size: NA
J: TRBJ2-2
length: 16
V: TRBV12-5
DNA: TGTGCTAGTGGTTTGTACCTAGCGGGAGATACCGGGGAGCTGTTTTTT
CDR3: CASGLYLAGDTGELFF

D: TRBD1
size: NA
J: TRBJ1-2
length: 13
V: TRBV3-1/TRBV3-2
DNA: TGTGCCAGCAGCCGAGGGGGCTTCGGAGGCTACACCTTC
CDR3: CASSRGGFGGYTF

D: TRBD1
size: once
J: TRBJ1-5
length: 15
V: TRBV6-5
DNA: TGTGCCAGCAGACGACAGGGGGCTAGCAATCAGCCCCAGCATTTT
CDR3: CASRRQGASNQPQHF

D: NA
size: NA
J: TRBJ1-3
length: 14
V: TRBV6-6
DNA: TGTGCCAGCAGTTACAGTAGTTTGGGAAACACCATATATTTT
CDR3: CASSYSSLGNTIYF

D: NA
size: NA
J: TRBJ2-1
length: 14
V: TRBV29-1
DNA: TGCAGCGTGGATACAGGTAGCTCCTACAATGAGCAGTTCTTC
CDR3: CSVDTGSSYNEQFF

D: NA
size: once
J: TRBJ1-2
length: 14
V: TRBV10-3
DNA: TGTGCCATCACCGAACAGCCTAGCTACTATGGCTACACCTTC
CDR3: CAITEQPSYYGYTF

D: TRBD1
size: NA
J: TRBJ1-1
length: 16
V: TRBV28
DNA: TGTGCCAGCTTGTGGGACAGGGATCTAATGAACACTGAAGCTTTCTTT
CDR3: CASLWDRDLMNTEAFF

D: TRBD1
size: NA
J: TRBJ2-7
length: 14
V: TRBV19
DNA: TGTGCCAGTAGCTTACAGGGGCGAACCTACGAGCAGTACTTC
CDR3: CASSLQGRTYEQYF

D: NA
size: few
J: TRBJ2-7
length: 23
V: TRBV23-1
DNA: TGCGCCAGCAGTCAATCGAGACCCCCAGAGGGACACGGAAGCCCCCCAACTGCCTACGAGCAGTACTTC
CDR3: CASSQSRPPEGHGSPPTAYEQYF

D: TRBD1
size: NA
J: TRBJ1-1
length: 11
V: TRBV7-9
DNA: TGTGCCAGCATAGGACAGGTTGAAGCTTTCTTT
CDR3: CASIGQVEAFF

D: TRBD2
size: NA
J: TRBJ2-7
length: 16
V: TRBV5-1
DNA: TGCGCCAGCAGCTTGGATATCTTGGCGGCTGGACTAGCGCAGTACTTC
CDR3: CASSLDILAAGLAQYF

D: NA
size: NA
J: TRBJ1-2
length: 12
V: TRBV24-1
DNA: TGTGCCACCAGGAACAAAGAATATGGCTACACCTTC
CDR3: CATRNKEYGYTF

D: TRBD2
size: NA
J: TRBJ2-7
length: 14
V: TRBV5-4
DNA: TGTGCCAGCAGCTTGGAGCTAGCGGGATACGAGCAGTACTTC
CDR3: CASSLELAGYEQYF

D: NA
size: NA
J: TRBJ1-2
length: 16
V: TRBV18
DNA: TGTGCCAGCTCACCAAATCGTCCCCAAGCCGGCTATGGCTACACCTTC
CDR3: CASSPNRPQAGYGYTF

D: NA
size: NA
J: TRBJ1-1
length: 13
V: TRBV15
DNA: TGTGCCACCAGCACCAGGGGTGGAACTGAAGCTTTCTTT
CDR3: CATSTRGGTEAFF

D: NA
size: NA
J: TRBJ1-2
length: 16
V: TRBV12-2
DNA: TGTGCAAGTCGCTTAGTACAGGGTGTAGAGAGGTATGGCTACACCTTC
CDR3: CASRLVQGVERYGYTF

D: NA
size: NA
J: TRBJ2-3
length: 13
V: TRBV7-2
DNA: TGTGCCAGCAGCTTAGTTCCTGCAGATACGCAGTATTTT
CDR3: CASSLVPADTQYF

D: TRBD2
size: NA
J: TRBJ2-1
length: 13
V: TRBV5-1
DNA: TGCGCCAGCAGCGATAGGACTAGGGGTGAGCAGTTCTTC
CDR3: CASSDRTRGEQFF

D: TRBD1
size: NA
J: TRBJ1-1
length: 15
V: TRBV28
DNA: TGTGCCAGCAGAGAAGCGACAGGGGGTAACACTGAAGCTTTCTTT
CDR3: CASREATGGNTEAFF